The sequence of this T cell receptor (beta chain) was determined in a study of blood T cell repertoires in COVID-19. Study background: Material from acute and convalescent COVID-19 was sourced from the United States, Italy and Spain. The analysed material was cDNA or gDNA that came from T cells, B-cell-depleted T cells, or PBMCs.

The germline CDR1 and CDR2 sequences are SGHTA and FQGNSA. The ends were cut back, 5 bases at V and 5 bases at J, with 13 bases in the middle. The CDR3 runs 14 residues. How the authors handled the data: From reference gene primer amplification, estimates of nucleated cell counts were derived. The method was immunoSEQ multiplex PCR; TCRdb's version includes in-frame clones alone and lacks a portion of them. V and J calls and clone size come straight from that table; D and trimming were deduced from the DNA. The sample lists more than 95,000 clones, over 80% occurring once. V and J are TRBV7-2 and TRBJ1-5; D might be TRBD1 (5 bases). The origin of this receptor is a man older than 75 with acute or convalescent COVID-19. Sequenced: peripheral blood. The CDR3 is CASSRGERDQPQHF. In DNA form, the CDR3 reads TGTGCCAGCAGCCGGGGGGAAAGGGATCAGCCCCAGCATTTT.